This TCR beta chain was recorded in a study of blood T cell repertoires in COVID-19. Study-wide background: The cDNA or gDNA used as material had been derived from T cells, B-cell-depleted T cells, or PBMCs.

Original methodology: Reference gene primer amplification in the assay estimated nucleated cell counts. This table comes from immunoSEQ multiplex PCR, and its TCRdb copy is limited to in-frame clones, with some not included. V and J calls and clone size follow that table, whereas D and trimming were derived from the DNA. Of roughly 300,000 clones listed, less than 90% are singletons. The CDR3 has 14 amino acids. Germline values: CDR1 SGDLS, CDR2 YYNGEE. The junction had 6 bases not matched to a gene; V was cut back by 4 bases and J by 6 bases. The sample holds a few counts of this clone. The genes are TRBV9 and TRBJ2-1; 8 nucleotides agree with TRBD2. The sample consisted of peripheral blood. The source is a human donor in a cohort sampled during active COVID-19. CDR3 loop: CASSPGLDGNEQFF. The CDR3 DNA follows: TGTGCCAGCAGCCCGGGACTAGATGGCAATGAGCAGTTCTTC.